Sequencing of this T cell receptor beta chain was carried out in a study of blood T cell repertoires in COVID-19. On the study more broadly: Collection of acute and convalescent COVID-19 samples took place in the United States, Italy and Spain. PBMCs, B-cell-depleted T cells, or T cells provided the cDNA or gDNA that made up the material.

Germline V gives CDR1 SGDLS, CDR2 YYNGEE. This CDR3 region has 14 residues. The trim removed 4 bases at V and 3 bases at J, leaving 5 bases unmatched. Original analysis: From reference gene primer amplification, estimates of nucleated cell counts were derived. Sequencing was performed with immunoSEQ multiplex PCR; in TCRdb, only in-frame clones are kept and a portion is missing. The DNA gave D and trimming, while V, J and clone size come from that table. The table shows approximately 150,000 clones, with 70% to 90% occurring only once. The chain recombines TRBV9 with TRBJ1-2; 8 bases align to TRBD1. The receptor's source is a human donor in a cohort sampled during active COVID-19. Sample: peripheral blood. The CDR3 bases are TGTGCCAGCAGCCCTGGACAGGGCCACTATGGCTACACCTTC. This codes for CASSPGQGHYGYTF.